The source of this T cell receptor beta chain is a study of Graves' ophthalmopathy and Graves' hyperthyroidism. RNA served as the template for amplifying TCR beta CDR3 regions. First-round RT-PCR employed HTBI primers, with a second-round multiplex PCR after it. In TCRdb, the multiplex PCR reads were re-called with MiXCR into one record per CDR3 protein. The sample lists over a million distinct CDR3 sequences; less than 45% were seen once. Clinical symptoms and serum thyroxine were used for diagnosis; TRAb, thyroid ultrasound and orbital computed tomography were also relied on. The sample comprised peripheral blood or thyroid tissue (not recorded which). This TCR was sampled from an adult man with Graves' hyperthyroidism.

The CDR3 loop reads CASSDSGTRETQYF. DNA for the CDR3: TGTGCCAGCAGTGATTCTGGGACGCGGGAGACCCAGTACTTC. The chain couples TRBV25-1 to TRBJ2-5, with D perhaps being TRBD1 or TRBD2 (5 bases each). The V end lost 3 bases, the J end lost 5 bases, and 13 bases lay between the germline ends. The CDR3 totals 14 residues. Germline loops: CDR1 MGHDK, CDR2 SYGVNS.